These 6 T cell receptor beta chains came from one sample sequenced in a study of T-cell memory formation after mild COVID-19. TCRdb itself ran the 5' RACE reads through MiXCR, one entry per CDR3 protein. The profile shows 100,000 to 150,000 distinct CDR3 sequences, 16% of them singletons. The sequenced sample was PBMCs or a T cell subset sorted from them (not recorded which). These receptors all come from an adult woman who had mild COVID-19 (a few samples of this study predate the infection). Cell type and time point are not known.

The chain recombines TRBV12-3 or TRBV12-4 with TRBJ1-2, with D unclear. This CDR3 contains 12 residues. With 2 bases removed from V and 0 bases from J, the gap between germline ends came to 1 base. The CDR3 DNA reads TGTGCCAGCAGTTTAACTAACTATGGCTACACCTTC. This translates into CASSLTNYGYTF.

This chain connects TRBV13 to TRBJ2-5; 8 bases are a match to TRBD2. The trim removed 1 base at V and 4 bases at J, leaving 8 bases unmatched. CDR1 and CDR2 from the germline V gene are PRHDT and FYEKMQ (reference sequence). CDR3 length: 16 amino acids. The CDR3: CASSLAGAGVGETQYF. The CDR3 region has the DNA TGTGCCAGCAGCTTAGCCGGAGCGGGAGTAGGAGAGACCCAGTACTTC. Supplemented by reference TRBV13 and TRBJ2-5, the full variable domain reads AAGVIQSPRHLIKEKRETATLKCYPIPRHDTVYWYQQGPGQDPQFLISFYEKMQSDKGSIPDRFSAQQFSDYHSELNMSSLELGDSALYFCASSLAGAGVGETQYFGPGTRLLVL.

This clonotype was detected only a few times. The CDR3 DNA follows: TGTGCCAGCAGTCTTCCCCGGGACAGGGGGAGTACCGGGGAGCTGTTTTTT. This sequence encodes CASSLPRDRGSTGELFF. J is TRBJ2-2 and V is TRBV12-3 or TRBV12-4; 11 nucleotides line up with TRBD1. CDR3 size: 17 residues. J was trimmed by 5 bases and V by 5 bases; bases with no gene match: 10.

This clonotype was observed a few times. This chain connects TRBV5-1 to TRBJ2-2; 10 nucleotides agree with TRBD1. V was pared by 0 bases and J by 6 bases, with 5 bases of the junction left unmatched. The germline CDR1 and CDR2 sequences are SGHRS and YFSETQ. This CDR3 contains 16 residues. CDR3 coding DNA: TGCGCCAGCAGCTTGGTAGGGACAGGGGAGTCCGGGGAGCTGTTTTTT. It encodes CASSLVGTGESGELFF. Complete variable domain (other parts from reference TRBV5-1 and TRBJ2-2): KAGVTQTPRYLIKTRGQQVTLSCSPISGHRSVSWYQQTPGQGLQFLFEYFSETQRNKGNFPGRFSGRQFSNSRSEMNVSTLELGDSALYLCASSLVGTGESGELFFGEGSRLTVL.

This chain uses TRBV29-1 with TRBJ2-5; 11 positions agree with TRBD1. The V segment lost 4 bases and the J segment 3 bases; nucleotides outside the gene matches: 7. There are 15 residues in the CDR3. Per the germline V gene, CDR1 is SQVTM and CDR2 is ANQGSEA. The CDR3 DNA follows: TGCAGCGTTGGTGAGGGACAGGGGGTTAAAGAGACCCAGTACTTC. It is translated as CSVGEGQGVKETQYF.

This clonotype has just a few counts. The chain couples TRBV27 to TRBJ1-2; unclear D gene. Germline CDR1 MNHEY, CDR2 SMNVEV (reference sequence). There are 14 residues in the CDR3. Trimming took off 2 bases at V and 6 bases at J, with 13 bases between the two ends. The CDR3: CASSLIGGLDGYTF. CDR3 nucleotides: TGTGCCAGCAGTTTAATTGGAGGGTTAGATGGCTACACCTTC.